This T cell receptor beta chain was recorded in a study of somatic mutations in cytotoxic T cells in rheumatoid arthritis. V dropped 1 base and J dropped 7 bases, with 4 bases sitting between them. CDR1 is MGHRA, CDR2 YSYEKL, per germline. The CDR3 is made up of 12 amino acids. Libraries were prepared by immunoSEQ multiplex PCR; TCRdb keeps only in-frame clonotypes and omits some of them. The sample yields some 29,000 clones, around 86% seen once. This TCR was recovered from an adult with rheumatoid arthritis. The specimen sequenced was CD8+ T cells sorted from blood. V and J are TRBV4-1 and TRBJ2-2; unclear D gene. The CDR3 region is CASSQGVGELFF. In DNA form, the CDR3 reads TGCGCCAGCAGCCAAGGCGTCGGGGAGCTGTTTTTT.